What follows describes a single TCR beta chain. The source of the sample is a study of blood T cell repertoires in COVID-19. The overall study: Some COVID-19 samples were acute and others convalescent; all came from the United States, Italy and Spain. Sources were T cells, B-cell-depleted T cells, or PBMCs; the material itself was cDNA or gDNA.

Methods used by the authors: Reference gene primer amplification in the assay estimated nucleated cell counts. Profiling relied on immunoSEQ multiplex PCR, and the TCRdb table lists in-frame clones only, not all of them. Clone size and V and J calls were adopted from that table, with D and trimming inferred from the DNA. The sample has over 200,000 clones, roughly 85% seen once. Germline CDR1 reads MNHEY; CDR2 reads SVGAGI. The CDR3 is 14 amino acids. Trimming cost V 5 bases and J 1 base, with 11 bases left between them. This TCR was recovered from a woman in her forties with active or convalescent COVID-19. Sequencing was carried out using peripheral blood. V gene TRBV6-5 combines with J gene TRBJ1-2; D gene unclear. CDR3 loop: CASSLGDLNYGYTF. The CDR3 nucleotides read TGTGCCAGCAGTCTGGGAGACCTTAACTATGGCTACACCTTC.